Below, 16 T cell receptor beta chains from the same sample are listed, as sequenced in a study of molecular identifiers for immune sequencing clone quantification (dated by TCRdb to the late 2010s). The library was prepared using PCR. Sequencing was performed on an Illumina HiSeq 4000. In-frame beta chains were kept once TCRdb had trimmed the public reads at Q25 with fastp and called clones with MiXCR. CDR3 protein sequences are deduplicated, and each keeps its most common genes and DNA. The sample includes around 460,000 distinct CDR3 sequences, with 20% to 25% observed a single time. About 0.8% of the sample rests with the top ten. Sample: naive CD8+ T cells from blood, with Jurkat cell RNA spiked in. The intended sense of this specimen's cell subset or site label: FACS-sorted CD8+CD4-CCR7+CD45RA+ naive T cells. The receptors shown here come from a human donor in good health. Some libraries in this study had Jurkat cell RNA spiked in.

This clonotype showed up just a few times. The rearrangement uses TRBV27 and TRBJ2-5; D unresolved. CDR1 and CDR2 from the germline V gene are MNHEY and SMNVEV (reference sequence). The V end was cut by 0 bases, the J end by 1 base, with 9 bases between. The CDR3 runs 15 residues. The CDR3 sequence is CASSLSIGGQETQYF. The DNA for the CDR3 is TGTGCCAGCAGTTTATCGATTGGCGGCCAAGAGACCCAGTACTTC.

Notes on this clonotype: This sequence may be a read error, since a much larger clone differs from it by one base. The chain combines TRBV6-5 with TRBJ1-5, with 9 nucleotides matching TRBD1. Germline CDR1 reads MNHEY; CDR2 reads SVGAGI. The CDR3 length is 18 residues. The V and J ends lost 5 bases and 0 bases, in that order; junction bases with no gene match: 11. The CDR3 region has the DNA TGTGCCAGCAGTACCCGGGACAGGGCGTACGATAGCAATCAGCCCCAGCATTTT. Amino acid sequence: CASSTRDRAYDSNQPQHF.

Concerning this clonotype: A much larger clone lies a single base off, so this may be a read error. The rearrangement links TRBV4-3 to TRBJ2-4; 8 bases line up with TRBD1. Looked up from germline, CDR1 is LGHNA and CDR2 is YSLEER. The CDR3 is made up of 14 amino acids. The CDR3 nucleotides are TGCGCCAGCAGCTCATCGACAGGGGTAGACATTCAGCACTTC. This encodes CASSSSTGVDIQHF.

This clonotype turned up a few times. The CDR3 DNA reads TGTGCCAGTAGTATTCGGGCGATGGGACTACGAGGGTACGAGCAGTACTTC. Translating gives CASSIRAMGLRGYEQYF. The V gene is TRBV19, the J gene TRBJ2-7; 7 bases align to TRBD2. V was pared by 3 bases and J by 4 bases, with 15 bases of the junction left unmatched. From germline, CDR1 is LNHDA and CDR2 SQIVND (reference sequence). This CDR3 contains 17 residues.

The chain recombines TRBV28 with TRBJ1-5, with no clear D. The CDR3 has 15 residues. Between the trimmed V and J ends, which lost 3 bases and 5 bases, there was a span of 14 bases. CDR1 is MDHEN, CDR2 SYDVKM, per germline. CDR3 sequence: CASSFVGRRDQPQHF. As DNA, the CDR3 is TGTGCCAGCAGTTTTGTCGGGCGCCGGGATCAGCCCCAGCATTTT.

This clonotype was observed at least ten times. The CDR3 nucleotides read TGCAGTGCCCTCGTCGGGTTAGAAGCTTTCTTT. This codes for CSALVGLEAFF. This chain connects TRBV20-1 to TRBJ1-1, with D hard to call. Germline assignment: CDR1 DFQATT and CDR2 SNEGSKA (reference sequence). This CDR3 is built from 11 residues. Deletions cut 6 bases from V and 8 bases from J, with 13 bases between.

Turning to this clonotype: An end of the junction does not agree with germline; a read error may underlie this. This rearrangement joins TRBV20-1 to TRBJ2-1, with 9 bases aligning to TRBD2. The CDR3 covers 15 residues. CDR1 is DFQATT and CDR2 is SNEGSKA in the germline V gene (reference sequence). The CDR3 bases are TGCAGTGCTAGTCGCGGAGCTAGCGGGGTTTTTGAGCAGTTATTC. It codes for CSASRGASGVFEQLF.

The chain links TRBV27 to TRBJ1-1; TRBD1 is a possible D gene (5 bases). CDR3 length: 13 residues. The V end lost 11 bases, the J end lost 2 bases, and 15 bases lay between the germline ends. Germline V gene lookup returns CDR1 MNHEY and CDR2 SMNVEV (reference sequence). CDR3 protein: CALHRTDNTEAFF. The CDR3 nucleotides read TGTGCCCTTCACAGGACCGACAACACTGAAGCTTTCTTT.

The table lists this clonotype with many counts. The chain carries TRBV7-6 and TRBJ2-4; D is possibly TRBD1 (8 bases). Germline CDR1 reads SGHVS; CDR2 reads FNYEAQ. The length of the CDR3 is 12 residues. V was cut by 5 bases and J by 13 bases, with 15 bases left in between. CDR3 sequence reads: CASSDTGGGQYF. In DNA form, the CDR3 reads TGTGCCAGCAGCGATACAGGGGGGGGGCAGTACTTC.

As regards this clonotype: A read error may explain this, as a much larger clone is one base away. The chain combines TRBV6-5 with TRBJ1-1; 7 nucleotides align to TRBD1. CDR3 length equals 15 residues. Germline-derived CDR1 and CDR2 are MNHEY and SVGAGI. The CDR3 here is CVSSYRQGFLAEAFF. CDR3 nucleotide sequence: TGTGTCAGCAGTTACAGACAGGGATTTCTTGCTGAAGCTTTCTTT.

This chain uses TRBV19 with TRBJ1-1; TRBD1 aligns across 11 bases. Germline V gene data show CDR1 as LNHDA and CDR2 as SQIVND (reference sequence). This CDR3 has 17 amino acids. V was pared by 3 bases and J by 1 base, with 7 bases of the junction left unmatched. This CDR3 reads CASSIPRTGGKNTEAFF. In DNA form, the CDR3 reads TGTGCCAGTAGTATTCCCCGGACAGGGGGCAAGAACACTGAAGCTTTCTTT.

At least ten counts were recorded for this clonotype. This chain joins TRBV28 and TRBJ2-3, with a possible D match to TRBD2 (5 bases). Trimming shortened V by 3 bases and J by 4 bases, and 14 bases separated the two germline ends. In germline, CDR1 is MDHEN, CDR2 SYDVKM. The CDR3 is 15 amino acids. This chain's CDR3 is CASSFRGSTADTQYF. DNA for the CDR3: TGTGCCAGCAGTTTTAGAGGGAGTACTGCAGATACGCAGTATTTT.

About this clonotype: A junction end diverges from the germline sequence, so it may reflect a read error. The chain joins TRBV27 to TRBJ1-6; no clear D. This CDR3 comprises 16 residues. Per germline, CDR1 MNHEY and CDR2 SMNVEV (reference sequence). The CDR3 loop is CASTLSGSSYDSPLHF. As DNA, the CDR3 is TGTGCCAGCACCCTTAGCGGGAGCTCCTATGATTCACCCCTCCACTTT.

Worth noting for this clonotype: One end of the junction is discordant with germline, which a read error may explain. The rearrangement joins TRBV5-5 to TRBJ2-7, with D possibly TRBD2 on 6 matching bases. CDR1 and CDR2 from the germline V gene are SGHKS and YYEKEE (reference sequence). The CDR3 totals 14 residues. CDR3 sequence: CVSSLSYDLDGGYF. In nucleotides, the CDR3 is TGTGTCAGCAGCTTGTCCTACGACCTGGACGGGGGATACTTC.

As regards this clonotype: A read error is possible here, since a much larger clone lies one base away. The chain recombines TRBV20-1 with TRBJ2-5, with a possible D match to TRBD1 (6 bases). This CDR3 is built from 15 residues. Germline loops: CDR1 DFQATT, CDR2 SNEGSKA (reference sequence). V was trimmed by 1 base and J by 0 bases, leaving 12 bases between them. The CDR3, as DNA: TGCAGTGCTAGAGCTTGGGACAAGTACCAAGAGACCCAGTACTTC. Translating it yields CSARAWDKYQETQYF.

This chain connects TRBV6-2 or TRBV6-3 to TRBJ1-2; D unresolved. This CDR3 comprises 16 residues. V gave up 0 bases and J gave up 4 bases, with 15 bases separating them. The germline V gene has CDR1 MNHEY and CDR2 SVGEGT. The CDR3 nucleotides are TGTGCCAGCAGTTACTCCACAGAAACGGTTGGCTATGGCTACACCTTC. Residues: CASSYSTETVGYGYTF.